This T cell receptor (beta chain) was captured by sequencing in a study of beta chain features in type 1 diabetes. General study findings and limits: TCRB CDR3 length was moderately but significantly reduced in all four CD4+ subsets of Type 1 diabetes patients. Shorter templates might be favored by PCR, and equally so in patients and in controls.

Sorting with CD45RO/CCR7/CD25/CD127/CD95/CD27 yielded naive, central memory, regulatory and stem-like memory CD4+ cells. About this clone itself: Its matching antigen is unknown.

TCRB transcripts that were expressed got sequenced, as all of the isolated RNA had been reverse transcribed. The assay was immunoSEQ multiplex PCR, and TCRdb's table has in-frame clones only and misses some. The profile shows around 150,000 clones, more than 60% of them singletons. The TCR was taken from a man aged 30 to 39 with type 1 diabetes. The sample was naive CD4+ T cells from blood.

The CDR3 DNA sequence: TGCAGCGTGGACCCGACTAGCGCGGTTTACAATGAGCAGTTCTTC. Translated, it gives CSVDPTSAVYNEQFF. The chain uses TRBV29-1 and TRBJ2-1; 8 bases line up with TRBD2. Germline V gene sequence: CDR1 SQVTM, CDR2 ANQGSEA. V shed 6 bases and J 4 bases; nucleotides not matched to a gene: 11. The CDR3 runs 15 residues.